These 16 T cell receptor beta chains originate from one sample sequenced in a study of T cells after yellow fever vaccination. TCRdb itself ran the 5' RACE reads through MiXCR, one entry per CDR3 protein. Of around 72,000 distinct CDR3 sequences in the sample, more than 5.5% were seen once. This specimen was CD8+ T cells sorted from PBMCs, taken about 10 days after the first yellow fever vaccination. These TCRs come from a man between 18 and 29 years old who received the YFV17D yellow fever vaccine.

The chain uses TRBV19 and TRBJ2-1; D ambiguous. The germline CDR1 and CDR2 sequences are LNHDA and SQIVND (reference sequence). This CDR3 contains 15 residues. Trimming left V 2 bases short and J 6 bases short, with 14 bases between. The CDR3 DNA follows: TGTGCCAGTAGTATATACCTCGGGCCCATCAATGAGCAGTTCTTC. Translating it yields CASSIYLGPINEQFF. Variable domain in full (rest from reference TRBV19 and TRBJ2-1): DGGITQSPKYLFRKEGQNVTLSCEQNLNHDAMYWYRQDPGQGLRLIYYSQIVNDFQKGDIAEGYSVSREKKESFPLTVTSAQKNPTAFYLCASSIYLGPINEQFFGPGTRLTVL.

This clonotype was counted many times. The V call is TRBV29-1, the J call TRBJ2-1; 7 bases map to TRBD1. Germline CDR1 is SQVTM and CDR2 is ANQGSEA. The CDR3 runs 14 residues. V gave up 4 bases and J gave up 7 bases; unmatched junction bases: 10. CDR3 protein: CSVVAPDRENEQFF. Here the CDR3 DNA reads TGCAGCGTTGTGGCCCCCGACAGGGAGAATGAGCAGTTCTTC.

This clonotype was seen many times. The chain links TRBV13 to TRBJ2-2; 9 bases fit TRBD1. Germline-derived CDR1 and CDR2 are PRHDT and FYEKMQ (reference sequence). This CDR3 is 15 amino acids long. The J segment lost 5 bases and the V segment lost 5 bases, leaving 6 bases of the junction unmatched. The CDR3 reads CASSPGTGWTGELFF. The CDR3 nucleotides read TGTGCCAGCAGCCCCGGGACAGGGTGGACCGGGGAGCTGTTTTTT.

The sample holds a few counts of this clonotype. This chain links TRBV2 with TRBJ2-3; the D is unclear. The length of the CDR3 is 15 residues. Germline CDR1 and CDR2: SNHLY and FYNNEI. Trimming stripped 6 bases from V and 0 bases from J, with 13 bases between. The CDR3 loop is CASRDAYSSTDTQYF. Here the CDR3 DNA reads TGTGCCAGCAGGGACGCCTACTCTAGCACAGATACGCAGTATTTT.

This clonotype was recorded at least ten times. The genes are TRBV28 and TRBJ2-1; 10 nucleotides match TRBD2. Trimming took 2 bases from V and 4 from J; bases not matched to a gene: 2. Germline assignment: CDR1 MDHEN and CDR2 SYDVKM. This CDR3 spans 15 amino acids. DNA of the CDR3: TGTGCCAGCAGTTTAAGCGGGGGGGGATACAATGAGCAGTTCTTC. As protein: CASSLSGGGYNEQFF. Drawing the rest from reference TRBV28 and TRBJ2-1, the complete variable domain is DVKVTQSSRYLVKRTGEKVFLECVQDMDHENMFWYRQDPGLGLRLIYFSYDVKMKEKGDIPEGYSVSREKKERFSLILESASTNQTSMYLCASSLSGGGYNEQFFGPGTRLTVL.

At least ten counts were recorded for this clonotype. The chain uses TRBV6-5 and TRBJ1-2; 7 bases line up with TRBD1. Germline CDR1 reads MNHEY; CDR2 reads SVGAGI. The CDR3 contains 14 residues. V lost 6 bases, J lost 4 bases, and 8 bases stayed unmatched. The CDR3 region has the DNA TGTGCCAGCAGCCGATACAGGGGTAGCTATGGCTACACCTTC. Its protein product is CASSRYRGSYGYTF.

This clonotype was seen ten or more times. The V and J genes are TRBV9 and TRBJ1-3; D not resolved. Germline values: CDR1 SGDLS, CDR2 YYNGEE. V lost 0 bases and J 0 bases, leaving 7 bases between the germline ends. The CDR3 totals 15 residues. DNA of the CDR3: TGTGCCAGCAGCGTAGGCGGGGTCTCTGGAAACACCATATATTTT. Protein: CASSVGGVSGNTIYF.

V and J are TRBV7-9 and TRBJ2-6; D not resolved. Looked up from germline, CDR1 is SEHNR and CDR2 is FQNEAQ (reference sequence). The CDR3 totals 14 residues. V lost 5 bases to trimming and J lost 4 bases, with 9 bases between them. The CDR3 region has the DNA TGTGCCAGCAGCCCCCCTCTCGGGGCCAACGTCCTGACTTTC. It encodes CASSPPLGANVLTF.

This clonotype appeared a few times. J is TRBJ2-1 and V is TRBV3-1; 9 bases are a match to TRBD2. The CDR3 runs 15 residues. V lost 10 bases and J lost 3; bases outside the gene matches: 10. Germline V gene data show CDR1 as LGHDT and CDR2 as YNNKEL (reference sequence). CDR3: CATSGGPRLYNEQFF. CDR3 DNA sequence: TGTGCCACAAGCGGGGGGCCCAGGCTCTACAATGAGCAGTTCTTC.

This clonotype was counted a few times. The V gene is TRBV6-1, the J gene TRBJ2-7; D is undetermined. The CDR3 runs 15 residues. The germline V gene has CDR1 MNHNS and CDR2 SASEGT. Trimming removed 6 bases from V and 2 bases from J, with 17 bases in between. The CDR3 DNA reads TGTGCCAGCAGAGAAACCGGGCCGACAACCTACGAGCAGTACTTC. Its translation is CASRETGPTTYEQYF.

The chain carries TRBV6-5 and TRBJ2-3, with 9 bases fitting TRBD2. Trimming cost V 0 bases and J 3 bases; bases outside gene matches: 13. The CDR3 contains 19 residues. Germline V gene lookup returns CDR1 MNHEY and CDR2 SVGAGI. DNA of the CDR3: TGTGCCAGCAGTTACTCTTATGGGGTAGCGGGGGCCCAAACAGATACGCAGTATTTT. It translates to CASSYSYGVAGAQTDTQYF.

This clonotype was observed many times. The rearrangement joins TRBV7-3 to TRBJ2-1; TRBD2 is a possible D gene (5 bases). Germline V gene sequence: CDR1 SGHTA, CDR2 FQGTGA. Trimming pared 5 bases from V and 0 bases from J, leaving 14 bases between. The CDR3 totals 16 residues. In DNA, the CDR3 is TGTGCCAGCAGCCCCGCCGGGATGGTCTCCTACAATGAGCAGTTCTTC. This encodes CASSPAGMVSYNEQFF.

In this sample, this clonotype turned up many times. The CDR3 sequence is CASSEQVGRTDTQYF. CDR3 sequence (DNA): TGCGCCAGCAGCGAACAGGTGGGCCGTACAGATACGCAGTATTTT. The chain links TRBV4-1 to TRBJ2-3, with D maybe TRBD1 (5 bases). The CDR3 has 15 residues. The germline gives CDR1 MGHRA, CDR2 YSYEKL. The V and J ends lost 5 bases and 3 bases respectively, with 15 bases between them.

This clonotype was detected a few times. This chain connects TRBV7-9 to TRBJ1-2; D is perhaps TRBD1 (6 bases). CDR1 and CDR2 from the germline V gene are SEHNR and FQNEAQ (reference sequence). Deletions cut 5 bases from V and 0 bases from J, with 13 bases between. The CDR3 has 15 amino acids. CDR3 in DNA: TGTGCCAGCAGCCCGGGGGGGGGCCCTAACTATGGCTACACCTTC. Translating it yields CASSPGGGPNYGYTF.

This clonotype has ten or more counts. The chain combines TRBV18 with TRBJ2-1; 12 bases match TRBD2. CDR3 length equals 15 residues. Germline V lookup: CDR1 KGHSH, CDR2 LQKENI. V lost 3 bases and J lost 7; bases outside the gene matches: 4. The CDR3, as DNA: TGTGCCAGCTCACCTGCGCTAGCGGGGGGGAATGAGCAGTTCTTC. The encoded protein is CASSPALAGGNEQFF.

A few counts support this clonotype. This sequence joins TRBV7-9 and TRBJ2-5, with no clear D. V was shortened by 1 base and J by 2 bases, with 5 bases between the two germline ends. The length of the CDR3 is 13 residues. The V gene's germline CDR1 is SEHNR and CDR2 FQNEAQ (reference sequence). CDR3 sequence: CASSLVIQETQYF. CDR3 coding DNA: TGTGCCAGCAGCTTAGTAATACAAGAGACCCAGTACTTC.